This record looks at one T cell receptor (beta chain) sequence and its context. This CDR3 has 17 amino acids. The germline CDR1 and CDR2 sequences are LGHNA and YSLEER. The junction had 8 bases not matched to a gene; V was cut back by 0 bases and J by 5 bases. The data belong to a study of control samples from healthy donors and cancer patients. Sequenced by immunoSEQ multiplex PCR; TCRdb stores in-frame clones only, minus some. The table shows 8,000 to 11,000 clones, with under 95% occurring only once. The sequence came from a man in his 60s with colorectal cancer. Specimen: PBMCs. The chain links TRBV4-3 to TRBJ2-7; TRBD1 matches 12 bases. The CDR3 protein is CASSQEPGQGAFDEQYF. CDR3 nucleotide sequence: TGCGCCAGCAGCCAAGAGCCGGGACAGGGGGCTTTCGACGAGCAGTACTTC.